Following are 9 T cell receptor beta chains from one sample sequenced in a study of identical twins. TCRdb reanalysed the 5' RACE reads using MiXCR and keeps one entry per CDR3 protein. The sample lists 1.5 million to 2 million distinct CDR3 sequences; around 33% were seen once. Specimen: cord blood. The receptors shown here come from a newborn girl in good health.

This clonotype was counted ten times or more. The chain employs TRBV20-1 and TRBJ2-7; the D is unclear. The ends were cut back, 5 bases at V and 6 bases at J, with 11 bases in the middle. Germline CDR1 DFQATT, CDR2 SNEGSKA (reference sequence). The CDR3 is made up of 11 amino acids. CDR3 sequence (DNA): TGCAGTGCTCTGGAGAAGCTCGAGCAGTACTTC. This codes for CSALEKLEQYF.

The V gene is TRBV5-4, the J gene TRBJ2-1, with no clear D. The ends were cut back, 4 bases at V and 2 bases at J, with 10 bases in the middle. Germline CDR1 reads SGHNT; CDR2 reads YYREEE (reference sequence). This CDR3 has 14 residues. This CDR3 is CASSEVGPYNEQFF. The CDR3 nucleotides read TGTGCCAGCAGCGAAGTGGGCCCCTACAATGAGCAGTTCTTC.

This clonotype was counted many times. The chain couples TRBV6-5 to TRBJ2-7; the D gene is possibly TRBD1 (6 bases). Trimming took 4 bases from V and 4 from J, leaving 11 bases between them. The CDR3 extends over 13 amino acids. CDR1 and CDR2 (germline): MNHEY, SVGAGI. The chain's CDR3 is CASSWGHIYEQYF. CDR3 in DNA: TGTGCCAGCAGTTGGGGACATATATACGAGCAGTACTTC.

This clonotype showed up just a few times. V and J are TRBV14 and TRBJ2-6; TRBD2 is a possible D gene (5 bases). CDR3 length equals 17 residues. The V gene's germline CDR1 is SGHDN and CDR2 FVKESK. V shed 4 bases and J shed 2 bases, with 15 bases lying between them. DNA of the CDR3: TGTGCCAGCAGCCCCCCCACGGGGAGTGCTGGGGCCAACGTCCTGACTTTC. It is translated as CASSPPTGSAGANVLTF.

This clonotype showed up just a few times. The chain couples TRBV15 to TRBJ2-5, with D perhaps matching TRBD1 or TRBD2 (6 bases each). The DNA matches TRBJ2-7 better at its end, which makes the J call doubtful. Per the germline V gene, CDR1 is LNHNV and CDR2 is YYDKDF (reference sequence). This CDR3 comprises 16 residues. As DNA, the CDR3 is TGTGCCACCAGCAGTGTAAGGACGGGGGCGAAGTACGAGCAGTACTTC. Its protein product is CATSSVRTGAKYEQYF.

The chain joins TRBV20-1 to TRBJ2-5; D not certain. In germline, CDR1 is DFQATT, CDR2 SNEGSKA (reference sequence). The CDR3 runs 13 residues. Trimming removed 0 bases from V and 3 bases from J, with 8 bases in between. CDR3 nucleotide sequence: TGCAGTGCTAGAGATGAGAAGAAAGAGACCCAGTACTTC. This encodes CSARDEKKETQYF.

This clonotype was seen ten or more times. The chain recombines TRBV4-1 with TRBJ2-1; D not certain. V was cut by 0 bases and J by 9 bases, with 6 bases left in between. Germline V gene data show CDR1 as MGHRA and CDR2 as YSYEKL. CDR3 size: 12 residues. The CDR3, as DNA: TGCGCCAGCAGCCAAGATGTGGGTGAGCAGTTCTTC. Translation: CASSQDVGEQFF.

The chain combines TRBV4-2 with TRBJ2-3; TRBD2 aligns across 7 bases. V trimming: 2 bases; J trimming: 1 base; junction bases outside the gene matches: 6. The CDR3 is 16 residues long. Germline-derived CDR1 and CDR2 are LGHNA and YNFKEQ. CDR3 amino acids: CASSQSQRGGTDTQYF. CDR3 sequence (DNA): TGTGCCAGCAGCCAATCGCAGCGGGGAGGCACAGATACGCAGTATTTT.

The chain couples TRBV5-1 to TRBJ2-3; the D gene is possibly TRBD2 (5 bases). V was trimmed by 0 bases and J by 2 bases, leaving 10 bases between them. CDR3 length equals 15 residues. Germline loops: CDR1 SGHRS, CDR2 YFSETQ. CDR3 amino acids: CASSLDYRDTDTQYF. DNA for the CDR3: TGCGCCAGCAGCTTGGATTATCGGGACACAGATACGCAGTATTTT.